A single sample is the source of the 20 T cell receptor beta chains below, sequenced in a study of blood T cell repertoires in COVID-19. Repertoires were generated with immunoSEQ multiplex PCR, while TCRdb's copy carries only in-frame clones and drops some. The repertoire holds roughly 200,000 clones, over 75% seen once, with 7.5% to 9% in the top ten. The sequenced sample was peripheral blood. Source of these receptors: a woman aged 80 or over with acute or convalescent COVID-19.

J is TRBJ1-4 and V is TRBV18, with 8 bases lining up with TRBD1. The CDR3 runs 15 residues. CDR1 is KGHSH, CDR2 LQKENI, per germline. V lost 0 bases and J lost 5; bases outside the gene matches: 2. DNA for the CDR3: TGTGCCAGCTCACCACCGAGGACAGGGAATGAAAAACTGTTTTTT. This encodes CASSPPRTGNEKLFF.

The chain joins TRBV3-1 (or the pseudogene TRBV3-2) to TRBJ2-7; no definite D call. The germline V and J ends were trimmed by 1 base and 3 bases, with 13 bases remaining between them. Germline-derived CDR1 and CDR2 are LGHDT and YNNKEL (reference sequence). The length of the CDR3 is 15 residues. The CDR3 DNA reads as TGTGCCAGCAGCCAAGTCGGAGACGCGTTCTACGAGCAGTACTTC. Protein: CASSQVGDAFYEQYF.

The chain links TRBV27 to TRBJ2-7, with 11 bases identical to TRBD2. Germline V lookup: CDR1 MNHEY, CDR2 SMNVEV (reference sequence). This CDR3 comprises 15 residues. V was clipped by 7 bases and J by 5 bases; unmatched bases: 10. Written as DNA, the CDR3 is TGTGCCAGCAACGGGCTAGCGGGAGGAAACGACGAGCAGTACTTC. This encodes CASNGLAGGNDEQYF.

CDR3 loop: CASSRTGTEAFF. The CDR3 bases are TGTGCCAGCAGCCGGACAGGGACTGAAGCTTTCTTT. The genes are TRBV7-9 and TRBJ1-1; 8 nucleotides line up with TRBD1. The CDR3 has 12 amino acids. V gave up 5 bases and J gave up 5 bases; unmatched junction bases: 1. CDR1 and CDR2 from the germline V gene are SEHNR and FQNEAQ (reference sequence). The variable domain in full, with the rest retrieved from reference TRBV7-9 and TRBJ1-1, is DTGVSQNPRHKITKRGQNVTFRCDPISEHNRLYWYRQTLGQGPEFLTYFQNEAQLEKSRLLSDRFSAERPKGSFSTLEIQRTEQGDSAMYLCASSRTGTEAFFGQGTRLTVV.

The genes are TRBV2 and TRBJ2-7, with 8 bases aligning to TRBD1. CDR3 length: 15 residues. With 2 bases clipped from V and 7 bases from J, the junction kept 10 bases outside the gene matches. The germline V gene encodes CDR1 SNHLY and CDR2 FYNNEI. This CDR3 is CASSETRGTGEEQYF. In DNA, the CDR3 is TGTGCCAGCAGTGAAACGCGAGGGACAGGCGAGGAGCAGTACTTC.

This clone was recorded once. The chain combines TRBV7-9 with TRBJ2-2, with 14 bases that match TRBD2. The CDR3 has 18 amino acids. Germline-derived CDR1 and CDR2 are SEHNR and FQNEAQ (reference sequence). V lost 3 bases to trimming and J lost 2 bases; unmatched junction nucleotides: 5. The CDR3 loop is CASSFRTSGRRNTGELFF. Here the CDR3 DNA reads TGTGCCAGCAGCTTCAGGACTAGCGGGAGGAGAAACACCGGGGAGCTGTTTTTT.

This clone showed up just a few times. The chain links TRBV27 to TRBJ1-1; 8 bases match TRBD1. Germline assignment: CDR1 MNHEY and CDR2 SMNVEV (reference sequence). The CDR3 has 14 residues. After removal of 6 bases from V and 7 bases from J, the junction contained 10 bases not matched to a gene. CDR3 amino acids: CASRPQGASSEAFF. The DNA for the CDR3 is TGTGCCAGCAGACCCCAGGGGGCTTCTAGTGAAGCTTTCTTT.

The chain carries TRBV7-9 and TRBJ2-1, with 15 bases matching TRBD2. The V segment lost 6 bases and the J segment 9 bases; nucleotides outside the gene matches: 9. The germline gives CDR1 SEHNR, CDR2 FQNEAQ (reference sequence). This CDR3 is 16 amino acids long. The chain's CDR3 is CASREGLAGGDGEQFF. CDR3 DNA: TGTGCCAGCAGAGAGGGACTAGCGGGGGGAGACGGTGAGCAGTTCTTC.

This sequence joins TRBV2 and TRBJ1-1; 8 nucleotides align to TRBD1. Trimming removed 10 bases from V and 4 bases from J; junction bases left unmatched: 14. The CDR3 is made up of 15 amino acids. The germline CDR1 and CDR2 sequences are SNHLY and FYNNEI. For the CDR3, the DNA is TGTGCCACCAGAGAGAGACAGGGGTCGGCCACTGAAGCTTTCTTT. Amino acid sequence: CATRERQGSATEAFF.

The chain is built from TRBV28 and TRBJ2-3; unclear D gene. Per the germline V gene, CDR1 is MDHEN and CDR2 is SYDVKM. Trimming removed 6 bases from V and 0 bases from J, with 4 bases in between. The CDR3 runs to 12 residues. DNA of the CDR3: TGTGCCAGCAGGGAGAGCACAGATACGCAGTATTTT. This sequence encodes CASRESTDTQYF.

The chain joins TRBV5-1 to TRBJ1-2; 7 nucleotides line up with TRBD1. The CDR3 totals 16 residues. Germline trimming cut 0 bases from V and 5 bases from J; bases unmatched to any gene: 10. From germline, CDR1 is SGHRS and CDR2 YFSETQ. CDR3 residues: CASSLAGTDILYGYTF. The CDR3 DNA reads TGCGCCAGCAGCTTGGCCGGGACAGACATTTTATATGGCTACACCTTC.

The chain links TRBV5-6 to TRBJ2-7, with TRBD1 matching 7 bases. This CDR3 is 16 amino acids long. The V and J ends lost 4 bases and 0 bases, in that order; junction bases with no gene match: 10. Germline CDR1 reads SGHDT; CDR2 reads YYEEEE. The chain's CDR3 is CASSDRTGISSYEQYF. The CDR3 DNA reads TGTGCCAGCAGCGACCGGACAGGAATCAGCTCCTACGAGCAGTACTTC.

This clone was seen more than once but under ten times. The chain employs TRBV7-3 and TRBJ2-3; 11 nucleotides line up with TRBD2. The germline CDR1 and CDR2 sequences are SGHTA and FQGTGA. The length of the CDR3 is 15 residues. J was trimmed by 4 bases and V by 3 bases; bases with no gene match: 3. The CDR3 sequence is CASSFTSGRPDTQYF. CDR3 nucleotides: TGTGCCAGCAGCTTTACTAGCGGGAGACCAGATACGCAGTATTTT.

The genes are TRBV29-1 and TRBJ1-1; D ambiguous. Germline V gene data show CDR1 as SQVTM and CDR2 as ANQGSEA. Between the trimmed V and J ends, which lost 5 bases and 3 bases, there was a span of 7 bases. The CDR3 runs 11 residues. The CDR3, as DNA: TGCAGCGTTAGGCGGGACACTGAAGCTTTCTTT. Its protein is CSVRRDTEAFF.

The V and J genes are TRBV18 and TRBJ2-2; D may be TRBD1 (5 bases). Trimming removed 0 bases at V and 0 bases at J, with 11 bases between. The CDR3 spans 17 residues. Germline CDR1 KGHSH, CDR2 LQKENI. The CDR3 sequence is CASSPPGDRSNTGELFF. The CDR3, as DNA: TGTGCCAGCTCACCACCGGGCGACAGATCGAACACCGGGGAGCTGTTTTTT.

The chain couples TRBV6-1 to TRBJ1-4, with D perhaps TRBD1 (5 bases). The CDR3 runs to 13 residues. From germline, CDR1 is MNHNS and CDR2 SASEGT. The V end lost 3 bases, the J end lost 10 bases, and 12 bases lay between the germline ends. The CDR3 nucleotides read TGTGCCAGCAGTGAGGTTCCGGGGGGAAAACTGTTTTTT. Protein product: CASSEVPGGKLFF.

The chain joins TRBV10-2 to TRBJ1-5, with a possible D match to TRBD1 (5 bases). CDR3 length: 14 amino acids. The germline V gene encodes CDR1 WSHSY and CDR2 SAAADI. V was pared by 3 bases and J by 4 bases, with 10 bases between. CDR3 in DNA: TGCGCCAGCAGTGAAGGGGTTCAGAATCAGCCCCAGCATTTT. Protein sequence: CASSEGVQNQPQHF.

The CDR3 loop reads CASSAGQGRTDTQYF. DNA for the CDR3: TGCGCCAGCAGTGCAGGACAGGGGAGGACAGATACGCAGTATTTT. The V call is TRBV10-1, the J call TRBJ2-3; 9 nucleotides line up with TRBD1. The CDR3 covers 15 residues. Germline assignment: CDR1 WNHNN and CDR2 SYGVQD (reference sequence). V lost 4 bases and J lost 3; bases outside the gene matches: 5.

The chain couples TRBV2 to TRBJ1-1, with 8 bases fitting TRBD1. The CDR3 length is 14 residues. J was trimmed by 3 bases and V by 3 bases; bases with no gene match: 3. Germline-derived CDR1 and CDR2 are SNHLY and FYNNEI. DNA for the CDR3: TGTGCCAGCAGTGACAGGGGGCGCGACACTGAAGCTTTCTTT. It encodes CASSDRGRDTEAFF.

The chain combines TRBV2 with TRBJ1-5; 7 bases agree with TRBD1. Germline V gene sequence: CDR1 SNHLY, CDR2 FYNNEI. V lost 3 bases and J lost 0; bases outside the gene matches: 5. The CDR3 loop spans 16 amino acids. The CDR3 is CASSESEGASNQPQHF. The CDR3 bases are TGTGCCAGCAGTGAGTCCGAGGGGGCTAGCAATCAGCCCCAGCATTTT.